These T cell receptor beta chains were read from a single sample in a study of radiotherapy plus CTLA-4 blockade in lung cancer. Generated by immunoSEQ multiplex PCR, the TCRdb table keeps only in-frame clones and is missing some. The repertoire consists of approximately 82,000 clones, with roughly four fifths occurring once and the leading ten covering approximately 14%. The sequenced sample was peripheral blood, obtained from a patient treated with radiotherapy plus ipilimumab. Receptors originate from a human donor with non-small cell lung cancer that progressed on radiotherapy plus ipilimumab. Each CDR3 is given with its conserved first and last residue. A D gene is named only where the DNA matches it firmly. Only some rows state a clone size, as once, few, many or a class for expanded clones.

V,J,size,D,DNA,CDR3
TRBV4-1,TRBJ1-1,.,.,TGCGCCAGCAGCCAAGAGTGGAGTGGGGCTGAAGCTTTCTTT,CASSQEWSGAEAFF
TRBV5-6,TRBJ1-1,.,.,TGTGCCAGCAGCGTACGTGTGGGGGAAGCTTTCTTT,CASSVRVGEAFF
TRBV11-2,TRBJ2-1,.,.,TGTGCCAGCAGCCGGAGCCGCTCCCGTGGGGAGAGGCAGTTCTTC,CASSRSRSRGERQFF
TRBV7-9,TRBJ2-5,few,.,TGTGCCAGCAGATTAGGCCAAGAGACCCAGTACTTC,CASRLGQETQYF
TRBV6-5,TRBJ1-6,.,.,TGTGCCAGCAGTTTGGACCATAATTCACCCCTCCACTTT,CASSLDHNSPLHF
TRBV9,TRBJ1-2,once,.,TGTGCCAGCAGCGGCGACAGGTTCTATGGCTACACCTTC,CASSGDRFYGYTF
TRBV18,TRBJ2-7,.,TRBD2,TGTGCCAGCTCACCCGTAGGGACTAGCCCCTCAAGCTCCTACGAGCAGTACTTC,CASSPVGTSPSSSYEQYF
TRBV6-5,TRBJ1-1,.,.,TGTGCCAGCAGACGACAGGCTCAAATGAACACTGAAGCTTTCTTT,CASRRQAQMNTEAFF
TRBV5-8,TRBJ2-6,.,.,TGTGCCAGCACCATGGGGGGGCCTAAGTTCCATCTCCCCGGGGCCAACGTCCTGACTTTC,CASTMGGPKFHLPGANVLTF
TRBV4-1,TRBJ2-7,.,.,TGCGCCAGCAGCCAAGCAGGGGTACTTTCCTACGAGCAGTACTTC,CASSQAGVLSYEQYF
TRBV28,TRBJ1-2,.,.,TGTGCCAGCAGTTTGTCAAGCCCTGGCTACACCTTC,CASSLSSPGYTF
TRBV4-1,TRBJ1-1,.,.,TGCGCCAGCAGCCAAGTCGGGACGGGTGAAGCTTTCTTT,CASSQVGTGEAFF
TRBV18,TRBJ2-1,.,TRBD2,TGTGCCAGCTCACCCACTAGCGGGAGCATCGTTGAGCAGTTCTTC,CASSPTSGSIVEQFF
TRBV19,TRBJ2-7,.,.,TGTGCCAGTAGTCCCACACGCCGATGGACCCCCTACGAGCAGTACTTC,CASSPTRRWTPYEQYF
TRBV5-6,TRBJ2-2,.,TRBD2,TGTGCCAGCGGACTAGCGGGAGGGACCGGGGAGCTGTTTTTT,CASGLAGGTGELFF
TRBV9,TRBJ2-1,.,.,TGTGCCAGCAGCACAACGTCGGGTTCCTACAATGAGCAGTTCTTC,CASSTTSGSYNEQFF
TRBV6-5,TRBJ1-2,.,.,TGTGCCAGCAGTCCCGGGACTCCCTATGGCTACACCTTC,CASSPGTPYGYTF
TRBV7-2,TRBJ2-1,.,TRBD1,TGTGCCAGCAGACTGGGACAGAACAATGAGCAGTTCTTC,CASRLGQNNEQFF
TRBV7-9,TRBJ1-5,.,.,TGTGCCAGCAGAAGGGAGGGAAATCAGCCCCAGCATTTT,CASRREGNQPQHF
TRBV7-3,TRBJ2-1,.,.,TGTGCCAGCAGCGCCTCCGGGCCTTCCTACAATGAGCAGTTCTTC,CASSASGPSYNEQFF
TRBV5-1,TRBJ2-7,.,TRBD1,TGCGCCAGCAGCTTGGCCCCGGGACAGGGTTCCTACGAGCAGTACTTC,CASSLAPGQGSYEQYF
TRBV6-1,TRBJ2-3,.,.,TGTGCCAGCAGTGAGGACTACACAGATACGCAGTATTTT,CASSEDYTDTQYF
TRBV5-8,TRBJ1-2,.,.,TGTGCCAGCAGCCCCACGGGATACTATGGCTACACCTTC,CASSPTGYYGYTF
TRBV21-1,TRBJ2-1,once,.,TGTGCCAGCAGCCAGCGGGGTCCAGGGCAGTTCTTC,CASSQRGPGQFF
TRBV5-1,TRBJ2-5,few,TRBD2,TGCGCCAGCAGCCCCGGGAGCGGGGAAAAGACCCAGTACTTC,CASSPGSGEKTQYF
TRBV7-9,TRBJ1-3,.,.,TGTGCCAGCAGCCCCCCCGGGACCCCAAGCGGAAACACCATATATTTT,CASSPPGTPSGNTIYF
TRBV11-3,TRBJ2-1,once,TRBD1,TGTGCCAGCAGCTTAGAGGGGACAGGTACCTACAATGAGCAGTTCTTC,CASSLEGTGTYNEQFF
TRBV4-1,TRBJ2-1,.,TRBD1,TGCGCCAGCAGCCAAACAGGGGGGAATGAGCAGTTCTTC,CASSQTGGNEQFF
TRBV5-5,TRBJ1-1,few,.,TGTGCCAGCAGCTTGTTTGGGGGAACTGAAGCTTTCTTT,CASSLFGGTEAFF
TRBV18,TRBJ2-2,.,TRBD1,TGTGCCAGCTCACCACAGGGGGCTGGCACCGGGGAGCTGTTTTTT,CASSPQGAGTGELFF
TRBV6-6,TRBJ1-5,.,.,TGTGCCAGCAGTTTCCCCGGGAGGGGCAATCAGCCCCAGCATTTT,CASSFPGRGNQPQHF
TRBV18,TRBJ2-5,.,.,TGTGCCAGCTCCCGTCGGGAGACCCAGTACTTC,CASSRRETQYF
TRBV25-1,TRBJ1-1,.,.,TGTGCCAGCAGTCCGGGGGGACGGGCTTTCTTT,CASSPGGRAFF
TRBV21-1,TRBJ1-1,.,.,TGTGCCAGCAGCAAAGGGCGGGGGCGAAGGAACACTGAAGCTTTCTTT,CASSKGRGRRNTEAFF
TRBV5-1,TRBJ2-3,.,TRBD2,TGCGCCAGCAGCTTCACCCTACTAGCGCGGACAGATACGCAGTATTTT,CASSFTLLARTDTQYF
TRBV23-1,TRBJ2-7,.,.,TGCGCCAGCAGTCAATCGGGGGGCCTAATGGGGTACGAGCAGTACTTC,CASSQSGGLMGYEQYF
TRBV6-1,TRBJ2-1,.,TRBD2,TGTGCCAGCCTTAGCGGGAGGGCCGGGGAGCAGTTCTTC,CASLSGRAGEQFF
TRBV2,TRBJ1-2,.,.,TGTGCCAGCAGTGAGGGAGTAAACTATGGCTACACCTTC,CASSEGVNYGYTF
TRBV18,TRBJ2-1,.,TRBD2,TGTGCCAGCTCACCAGCGGGAGCGACAAGCAATGAGCAGTTCTTC,CASSPAGATSNEQFF
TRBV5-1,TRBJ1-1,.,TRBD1,TGCGCCAGCAGCGCTTCAACAGGGGGAGGAACTGAAGCTTTCTTT,CASSASTGGGTEAFF
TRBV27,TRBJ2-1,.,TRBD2,TGTGCCAGCAGTCCTACTAGCGGGGGGGGGACCTACAATGAGCAGTTCTTC,CASSPTSGGGTYNEQFF
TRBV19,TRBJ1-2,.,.,TGTGCCAGTAGAAGGTACAGGGATGGAGATGGCTACACCTTC,CASRRYRDGDGYTF
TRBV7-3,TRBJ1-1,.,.,TGTGCCAGCAGCTCCCAGCCGGGAACTGAAGCTTTCTTT,CASSSQPGTEAFF
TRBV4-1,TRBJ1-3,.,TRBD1,TGCGCCAGCAGCCCCGGGACAGCAAGAAACACCATATATTTT,CASSPGTARNTIYF
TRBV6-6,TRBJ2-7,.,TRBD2,TGTGCCAGCAGGGGGCGGGAGGCCTCCTACGAGCAGTACTTC,CASRGREASYEQYF
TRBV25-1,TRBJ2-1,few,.,TGTGCCAGCAGACAGGGTTCCTACAATGAGCAGTTCTTC,CASRQGSYNEQFF
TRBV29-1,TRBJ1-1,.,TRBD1,TGCAGCGGAGACAGGGGACGGAACACTGAAGCTTTCTTT,CSGDRGRNTEAFF
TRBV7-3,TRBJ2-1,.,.,TGTGCCAGCAGCGTGGTGGGCACGAACTCCTACAATGAGCAGTTCTTC,CASSVVGTNSYNEQFF
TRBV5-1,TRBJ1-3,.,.,TGCGCCAGCAGCTCTTCAGGGTACCCTGGAAACACCATATATTTT,CASSSSGYPGNTIYF
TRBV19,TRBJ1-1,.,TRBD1,TGTGCCAGCACGGGACAGTCGAACACTGAAGCTTTCTTT,CASTGQSNTEAFF